The 22 T cell receptor beta chains in this list originate from one sample, sequenced in a study of early T cells in non-severe SARS-CoV-2 infection. One entry per CDR3 protein results from TCRdb running MiXCR on the 5' RACE reads. The repertoire holds fewer than 35,000 distinct CDR3 sequences, with 5.5% to 6% as singletons. Sequenced input: whole blood. The receptors come from an adult who was a healthcare worker with PCR-confirmed SARS-CoV-2 infection or an uninfected control (not recorded which).

V is TRBV11-2 and J is TRBJ2-3, with 8 bases lining up with TRBD1. The CDR3 loop spans 15 amino acids. CDR1 is SGHAT, CDR2 FQNNGV, per germline. With 5 bases clipped from V and 3 bases from J, the junction kept 7 bases outside the gene matches. In nucleotides, the CDR3 is TGTGCCAGCAGCGTCAGGACAGGGACGACAGATACGCAGTATTTT. It encodes CASSVRTGTTDTQYF.

There are many counts of this clonotype. The gene calls are TRBV15 and TRBJ2-3, with D possibly matching TRBD2 (7 bases). Germline assignment: CDR1 LNHNV and CDR2 YYDKDF (reference sequence). This CDR3 spans 17 amino acids. Trimming pared 2 bases from V and 4 bases from J, leaving 19 bases between. The CDR3, as DNA: TGTGCCACCAGCAGACTAGCGGTGGGGGCCCAGGCAGATACGCAGTATTTT. Encoded protein: CATSRLAVGAQADTQYF.

This clonotype was observed at least ten times. The rearrangement uses TRBV6-2 or TRBV6-3 and TRBJ2-2; possibly TRBD1 for D (5 bases). The germline V and J ends were trimmed by 2 bases and 6 bases, with 10 bases remaining between them. Germline CDR1 reads MNHEY; CDR2 reads SVGEGT. The CDR3 is made up of 14 amino acids. CDR3 sequence (DNA): TGTGCCAGCAGTTACAATCAGGGCCCCGGGGAGCTGTTTTTT. Translating gives CASSYNQGPGELFF.

This clonotype appeared many times. The chain uses TRBV27 and TRBJ1-5, with 11 bases aligning to TRBD1. Unmatched junction bases numbered 4, after V lost 8 bases and J lost 4 bases. This CDR3 spans 14 amino acids. From germline, CDR1 is MNHEY and CDR2 SMNVEV (reference sequence). This CDR3 reads CASADRGPNQPQHF. CDR3 nucleotides: TGTGCCAGCGCGGACAGGGGGCCGAATCAGCCCCAGCATTTT.

A few counts support this clonotype. The J gene is TRBJ2-3, the V gene TRBV27; TRBD2 aligns across 7 bases. CDR1 is MNHEY, CDR2 SMNVEV, per germline (reference sequence). The CDR3 spans 15 residues. With 7 bases clipped from V and 8 bases from J, the junction kept 15 bases outside the gene matches. DNA for the CDR3: TGTGCCAGCACCATTACTAGCGCGGCATCCGCTACGCAGTATTTT. Translation: CASTITSAASATQYF.

This clonotype was picked up many times. The DNA for the CDR3 is TGTGCCAGCAGCCCCGTGACAGGGTGGAACACCGGGGAGCTGTTTTTT. Protein sequence: CASSPVTGWNTGELFF. V usage is TRBV7-9 and J usage is TRBJ2-2, with 7 bases fitting TRBD1. Per germline, CDR1 SEHNR and CDR2 FQNEAQ (reference sequence). With V trimmed by 5 bases and J by 1 base, 7 bases remained unmatched. This CDR3 spans 16 amino acids.

The J gene is TRBJ2-1, the V gene TRBV30; D unresolved. Germline CDR1 reads GTSNPN; CDR2 reads SVGIG (reference sequence). The CDR3 contains 11 residues. Trimming stripped 1 base from V and 8 bases from J, with 6 bases between. Written as DNA, the CDR3 is TGTGCCTGGAGTGCCCGGGATGAGCAGTTCTTC. Translated, it gives CAWSARDEQFF. Full variable domain (remainder filled in from reference TRBV30 and TRBJ2-1): SQTIHQWPATLVQPVGSPLSLECTVEGTSNPNLYWYRQAAGRGLQLLFYSVGIGQISSEVPQNLSASRPQDRQFILSSKKLLLSDSGFYLCAWSARDEQFFGPGTRLTVL.

The rearrangement links TRBV4-2 to TRBJ1-2; D gene unclear. Germline assignment: CDR1 LGHNA and CDR2 YNFKEQ. The CDR3 extends over 14 amino acids. The V and J ends lost 0 bases and 6 bases respectively, with 11 bases between them. DNA for the CDR3: TGTGCCAGCAGCCAAGATCATGGGGTGGATGGCTACACCTTC. Protein product: CASSQDHGVDGYTF.

This clonotype was detected ten times or more. The rearrangement joins TRBV15 to TRBJ2-2; no definite D call. In germline, CDR1 is LNHNV, CDR2 YYDKDF (reference sequence). Trimming stripped 1 base from V and 7 bases from J, with 7 bases between. CDR3 length: 13 residues. In DNA form, the CDR3 reads TGTGCCACCAGCAGAGGGGTGGGCGGGGAGCTGTTTTTT. Translating it yields CATSRGVGGELFF.

This sequence joins TRBV28 and TRBJ2-2; 8 nucleotides match TRBD1. Per germline, CDR1 MDHEN and CDR2 SYDVKM. J gave up 5 bases and V 3 bases, and 5 bases lay outside the gene matches. The length of the CDR3 is 15 residues. CDR3 in amino acids: CASSFGRGRTGELFF. The CDR3 nucleotides read TGTGCCAGCAGTTTCGGCAGGGGGCGGACCGGGGAGCTGTTTTTT.

This clonotype appeared many times. The rearrangement joins TRBV6-5 to TRBJ2-1, with TRBD2 matching 7 bases. V shed 1 base and J 2 bases; nucleotides not matched to a gene: 2. Germline V gene sequence: CDR1 MNHEY, CDR2 SVGAGI. The CDR3 contains 15 residues. This CDR3 is CASSYFGGAYNEQFF. CDR3 DNA sequence: TGTGCCAGCAGTTACTTTGGGGGGGCCTACAATGAGCAGTTCTTC.

The J gene is TRBJ1-2, the V gene TRBV3-1, with TRBD1 matching over 7 bases. The CDR3 extends over 17 amino acids. From germline, CDR1 is LGHDT and CDR2 YNNKEL (reference sequence). V dropped 1 base and J dropped 4; count of bases not matched to a gene: 12. The CDR3 DNA reads as TGTGCCAGCAGCCAAGGGCACAGGGGCAGGAAAACCTATGGCTACACCTTC. Amino acid sequence: CASSQGHRGRKTYGYTF. Full variable domain (outside the CDR3, taken from reference TRBV3-1 and TRBJ1-2): DTAVSQTPKYLVTQMGNDKSIKCEQNLGHDTMYWYKQDSKKFLKIMFSYNNKELIINETVPNRFSPKSPDKAHLNLHINSLELGDSAVYFCASSQGHRGRKTYGYTFGSGTRLTVV.

In this sample, this clonotype turned up a few times. The chain uses TRBV30 and TRBJ1-1; no clear D gene. Trimming cost V 2 bases and J 1 base, with 17 bases left between them. CDR3 length: 16 amino acids. CDR1 and CDR2 from the germline V gene are GTSNPN and SVGIG (reference sequence). CDR3 residues: CAWSHRAPGWNTEAFF. CDR3 DNA sequence: TGTGCCTGGAGTCACCGGGCCCCCGGATGGAACACTGAAGCTTTCTTT. The variable domain in full, completed from reference TRBV30 and TRBJ1-1, reads SQTIHQWPATLVQPVGSPLSLECTVEGTSNPNLYWYRQAAGRGLQLLFYSVGIGQISSEVPQNLSASRPQDRQFILSSKKLLLSDSGFYLCAWSHRAPGWNTEAFFGQGTRLTVV.

This clonotype was counted at least ten times. The rearrangement joins TRBV7-2 to TRBJ2-1, with TRBD2 matching over 11 bases. This CDR3 region has 18 residues. Germline-derived CDR1 and CDR2 are SGHTA and FQGNSA. With 3 bases clipped from V and 4 bases from J, the junction kept 11 bases outside the gene matches. The CDR3 coding sequence is TGTGCCAGCAGCTTTAGGGCGCCCGGGACTAGCGGATACAATGAGCAGTTCTTC. Protein sequence: CASSFRAPGTSGYNEQFF.

Many counts were recorded for this clonotype. The chain carries TRBV6-1 and TRBJ1-1, with TRBD1 matching 8 bases. V shed 5 bases, J shed 4 bases, and the junction held 3 bases outside the gene matches. Germline V gene lookup returns CDR1 MNHNS and CDR2 SASEGT. The CDR3 is made up of 13 amino acids. For the CDR3, the DNA is TGTGCCAGCAGTCGACAGGGGAGCACTGAAGCTTTCTTT. Translation gives CASSRQGSTEAFF.

This clonotype was observed at least ten times. As DNA, the CDR3 is TGTGCCAGCAAAGAATGGGACAGGCCCTACGAGCAGTACTTC. Protein sequence: CASKEWDRPYEQYF. The J gene is TRBJ2-7, the V gene TRBV2; 8 bases align to TRBD1. The CDR3 sequence is 14 residues long. The junction had 7 bases not matched to a gene; V was cut back by 7 bases and J by 2 bases. Germline CDR1 is SNHLY and CDR2 is FYNNEI.

There are many counts of this clonotype. V usage is TRBV6-1 and J usage is TRBJ2-3; TRBD1 is a possible D gene (7 bases). Trimming removed 1 base at V and 5 bases at J, with 13 bases between. This CDR3 is 15 amino acids long. Germline V gives CDR1 MNHNS, CDR2 SASEGT. Here the CDR3 reads CASSEVGGQRDTQYF. CDR3 nucleotide sequence: TGTGCCAGCAGTGAAGTGGGGGGACAGAGAGATACGCAGTATTTT.

Ten or more counts support this clonotype. The V call is TRBV7-2, the J call TRBJ2-3; 8 positions agree with TRBD2. CDR3 length equals 16 residues. Looked up from germline, CDR1 is SGHTA and CDR2 is FQGNSA. V was pared by 4 bases and J by 3 bases, with 9 bases of the junction left unmatched. CDR3 loop: CASSYPPGGWTDTQYF. CDR3 in DNA: TGTGCCAGCAGCTATCCCCCGGGGGGGTGGACAGATACGCAGTATTTT.

The chain has TRBV2 and TRBJ2-2; 9 nucleotides agree with TRBD1. With V trimmed by 6 bases and J by 4 bases, 3 bases remained unmatched. The germline V gene encodes CDR1 SNHLY and CDR2 FYNNEI. The CDR3 covers 14 residues. CDR3 in amino acids: CASSTGGGTGELFF. The CDR3 coding sequence is TGTGCCAGCAGCACAGGGGGCGGCACCGGGGAGCTGTTTTTT.

Comments on this clonotype: Mismatch with germline at one junction end may stem from a read error. The chain links TRBV7-2 to TRBJ2-1; the D gene is possibly TRBD1 (5 bases). Germline lookup yields CDR1 SGHTA and CDR2 FQGNSA. CDR3 size: 13 residues. The CDR3 region has the DNA TGTGCCAACAGCTTAGCCAGGGCCCATGAGCAGTTCTTC. Protein product: CANSLARAHEQFF.

This clonotype was recorded many times. This sequence joins TRBV18 and TRBJ2-7; 11 bases agree with TRBD2. This CDR3 has 15 amino acids. Germline values: CDR1 KGHSH, CDR2 LQKENI. The junction had 5 bases not matched to a gene; V was cut back by 5 bases and J by 2 bases. The CDR3 spells CASSAGTSGTYEQYF. CDR3 coding DNA: TGTGCCAGCTCAGCCGGGACTAGCGGTACCTACGAGCAGTACTTC. The whole variable domain, remainder taken from reference TRBV18 and TRBJ2-7, is NAGVMQNPRHLVRRRGQEARLRCSPMKGHSHVYWYRQLPEEGLKFMVYLQKENIIDESGMPKERFSAEFPKEGPSILRIQQVVRGDSAAYFCASSAGTSGTYEQYFGPGTRLTVT.

This clonotype was observed many times. This chain uses TRBV9 with TRBJ2-1, with 7 bases aligning to TRBD2. CDR1 SGDLS and CDR2 YYNGEE come from the germline V gene. The CDR3 runs to 16 residues. V trimming: 0 bases; J trimming: 10 bases; junction bases outside the gene matches: 13. CDR3 coding DNA: TGTGCCAGCAGCGTAGCTTCGACTAGCCCCGGGTCCGAGCAGTTCTTC. Amino acid sequence: CASSVASTSPGSEQFF.